The present T cell receptor (beta chain) was sequenced within a study of human T cells and chemical hapten exposure. For the study at large: Patch tests put 0.01% DPC on the upper back, read at 6 days. Per-sample variation in TCR yield stemmed mainly from small pooled library volume differences. Overall study findings and caveats: PT1 expanded TCR numbers rose with patch test score.

Time point defined: pre-sensitization, week 0. This sample's treatment: therapeutic diphenylcyclopropenone sensitization with weekly scalp DPC. Germline lookup yields CDR1 SQVTM and CDR2 ANQGSEA. V was pared by 2 bases and J by 8 bases, with 5 bases of the junction left unmatched. The CDR3 has 15 amino acids. TCRdb analysed the RACE reads with MiXCR anew, one entry per CDR3 protein. The table lists some 400,000 distinct CDR3 sequences, roughly 4.6% of them singletons, with around 2.6% in the top ten. This clonotype was observed at least ten times. Antigen specificity is unknown. The sequencing here drew on whole blood, taken in connection with sensitization to the hapten diphenylcyclopropenone (DPC). This receptor was identified in a woman aged 50 to 60 with alopecia areata. Some clones in this sample may be carry-over from other donors' samples. This sequence joins TRBV29-1 and TRBJ2-1; TRBD2 aligns across 14 bases. CDR3 nucleotide sequence: TGCAGCGTTGAAACCGGGACTAGCGGGAGCGATGAGCAGTTCTTC. This translates into CSVETGTSGSDEQFF.